This passage covers 20 T cell receptor beta chains from one sample sequenced in a study of siplizumab effects on memory and regulatory T cells. Produced via immunoSEQ multiplex PCR; TCRdb's table is partial and in-frame only. Here the sample spans 85,000 or so clones, more than 85% being singletons. The sequenced material came from CD8+ T cells sorted from blood. The receptors originated from a human donor in good health.

The chain couples TRBV27 to TRBJ1-4; 7 nucleotides match TRBD1. The V and J ends lost 5 bases and 0 bases, in that order; junction bases with no gene match: 15. This CDR3 is built from 19 residues. Germline CDR1 is MNHEY and CDR2 is SMNVEV (reference sequence). The CDR3 loop is CASSPHQKFTGATNEKLFF. CDR3 coding DNA: TGTGCCAGCAGTCCGCACCAGAAATTCACAGGGGCAACTAATGAAAAACTGTTTTTT.

The V and J genes are TRBV11-2 and TRBJ2-1, with 9 bases fitting TRBD2. This CDR3 has 15 residues. Germline-derived CDR1 and CDR2 are SGHAT and FQNNGV. V was pared by 3 bases and J by 2 bases, with 2 bases of the junction left unmatched. DNA of the CDR3: TGTGCCAGCAGCTTTAGCGGGAGCACCTACAATGAGCAGTTCTTC. Translation gives CASSFSGSTYNEQFF.

The CDR3 reads CAISESAGGGGQETQYF. The CDR3 DNA reads as TGTGCCATCAGTGAGTCAGCGGGAGGAGGAGGACAAGAGACCCAGTACTTC. The chain couples TRBV10-3 to TRBJ2-5; TRBD2 agrees at 9 bases. Germline CDR1 ENHRY, CDR2 SYGVKD. V was pared by 0 bases and J by 2 bases, with 7 bases of the junction left unmatched. The CDR3 contains 17 residues.

The chain employs TRBV9 and TRBJ1-3; no reliable D call. This CDR3 comprises 12 residues. Looked up from germline, CDR1 is SGDLS and CDR2 is YYNGEE. The ends were cut back, 0 bases at V and 4 bases at J, with 2 bases in the middle. CDR3 nucleotides: TGTGCCAGCAGCGTAGACGGAAACACCATATATTTT. Translation: CASSVDGNTIYF. Based on the CDR3 plus reference TRBV9 and TRBJ1-3, the full variable domain is DSGVTQTPKHLITATGQRVTLRCSPRSGDLSVYWYQQSLDQGLQFLIQYYNGEERAKGNILERFSAQQFPDLHSELNLSSLELGDSALYFCASSVDGNTIYFGEGSWLTVV.

The chain employs TRBV19 and TRBJ2-1; D tentatively fits TRBD1 or TRBD2 (6 bases each). This CDR3 region has 13 residues. V dropped 5 bases and J dropped 10 bases, with 15 bases sitting between them. Germline-derived CDR1 and CDR2 are LNHDA and SQIVND (reference sequence). This CDR3 is CASSPGGGGEQFF. The CDR3 nucleotides are TGTGCCAGTAGTCCCGGAGGGGGAGGCGAGCAGTTCTTC.

The V call is TRBV4-1, the J call TRBJ1-1; D perhaps matches TRBD1 (6 bases). V was trimmed by 8 bases and J by 3 bases, leaving 13 bases between them. The length of the CDR3 is 13 residues. Per germline, CDR1 MGHRA and CDR2 YSYEKL. CDR3 residues: CASGGEGDTEAFF. For the CDR3, the DNA is TGCGCCAGCGGCGGGGAGGGGGACACTGAAGCTTTCTTT.

This chain connects TRBV2 to TRBJ2-3; D is perhaps TRBD1 or TRBD2 (6 bases each). V was clipped by 2 bases and J by 0 bases, with 15 bases between them. This CDR3 region has 17 residues. Germline-derived CDR1 and CDR2 are SNHLY and FYNNEI. CDR3 in amino acids: CASSEWGAGSSTDTQYF. As DNA, the CDR3 is TGTGCCAGCAGTGAATGGGGGGCCGGATCTAGCACAGATACGCAGTATTTT. The complete variable domain, with remaining parts taken from reference TRBV2 and TRBJ2-3, reads EPEVTQTPSHQVTQMGQEVILRCVPISNHLYFYWYRQILGQKVEFLVSFYNNEISEKSEIFDDQFSVERPDGSNFTLKIRSTKLEDSAMYFCASSEWGAGSSTDTQYFGPGTRLTVL.

V and J are TRBV7-3 and TRBJ2-1; TRBD2 agrees at 7 bases. The V segment lost 4 bases and the J segment 9 bases; nucleotides outside the gene matches: 6. The CDR3 spans 13 residues. Germline CDR1 reads SGHTA; CDR2 reads FQGTGA. The CDR3 coding sequence is TGTGCCAGCAGCTGGGGGGGAATAAGTGAGCAGTTCTTC. This translates into CASSWGGISEQFF.

The V call is TRBV5-5, the J call TRBJ2-7; possibly TRBD1 or TRBD2 for D (5 bases each). Germline-derived CDR1 and CDR2 are SGHKS and YYEKEE (reference sequence). The CDR3 is made up of 14 amino acids. Trimming cost V 4 bases and J 1 base, with 12 bases left between them. CDR3 in amino acids: CASSPRDGSYEQYF. CDR3 bases: TGTGCCAGCAGCCCCCGGGACGGATCCTACGAGCAGTACTTC.

The rearrangement joins TRBV27 to TRBJ2-1; 12 bases are shared with TRBD2. Germline-derived CDR1 and CDR2 are MNHEY and SMNVEV (reference sequence). With V trimmed by 3 bases and J by 7 bases, 4 bases remained unmatched. This CDR3 contains 15 residues. Here the CDR3 DNA reads TGTGCCAGCAGTTTTAGGCTAGCGGGAGGGAATGAGCAGTTCTTC. Translated: CASSFRLAGGNEQFF.

The J gene is TRBJ2-7, the V gene TRBV2; TRBD1 is a possible D gene (6 bases). The V gene lost 7 bases and the J gene lost 1 base, with 17 bases spanning the gap. CDR3 length equals 15 residues. CDR1 SNHLY and CDR2 FYNNEI come from the germline V gene. DNA of the CDR3: TGTGCCAGCATCGTTCGACGGGACAAATCCTACGAGCAGTACTTC. This sequence encodes CASIVRRDKSYEQYF.

The count of this clone is one. The chain is built from TRBV6-6 and TRBJ1-3; the match to TRBD1 covers 7 bases. The V gene's germline CDR1 is MNHNY and CDR2 SVGAGI (reference sequence). Trimming at V came to 5 bases and at J to 0 bases, leaving 1 base not matched to a gene. The CDR3 is 14 amino acids. CDR3 DNA sequence: TGTGCCAGCAGTAGACAGGGCTCTGGAAACACCATATATTTT. It encodes CASSRQGSGNTIYF.

The chain employs TRBV18 and TRBJ2-7; D is undetermined. CDR1 is KGHSH, CDR2 LQKENI, per germline. V lost 4 bases, J lost 1 base, and 17 bases lay in between. The CDR3 is made up of 16 amino acids. For the CDR3, the DNA is TGTGCCAGCTCACAGCTTGAACCCGGTATTTCCTACGAGCAGTACTTC. Its translation: CASSQLEPGISYEQYF.

The V call is TRBV15, the J call TRBJ2-5, with a weak D call TRBD2 (6 bases). This CDR3 is built from 15 residues. Trimming pared 4 bases from V and 4 bases from J, leaving 16 bases between. From germline, CDR1 is LNHNV and CDR2 YYDKDF (reference sequence). The CDR3 region is CATSTSGVGRETQYF. CDR3 nucleotides: TGTGCCACCAGCACCTCGGGAGTCGGGAGAGAGACCCAGTACTTC. Based on the CDR3 plus reference TRBV15 and TRBJ2-5, the full variable domain is DAMVIQNPRYQVTQFGKPVTLSCSQTLNHNVMYWYQQKSSQAPKLLFHYYDKDFNNEADTPDNFQSRRPNTSFCFLDIRSPGLGDTAMYLCATSTSGVGRETQYFGPGTRLLVL.

Comment on this clone: A read error may produce the germline difference seen at one junction end. The chain joins TRBV7-2 to TRBJ2-5; D possibly corresponds to TRBD2 (5 bases). Germline-derived CDR1 and CDR2 are SGHTA and FQGNSA. This CDR3 is built from 16 residues. The CDR3 reads CASSRPPAGSQETQYF. For the CDR3, the DNA is TGCGCCAGCAGCCGGCCTCCCGCGGGTTCCCAAGAGACCCAGTACTTC.

V and J are TRBV12-2 and TRBJ1-2; the D call TRBD1 from the table was never checked on the DNA. TRBV12-2 is a known pseudogene. The CDR3 loop spans 14 amino acids. Here the CDR3 DNA reads TGTGCAAGTCGCTCTTGGACAGGGAACTATGGCTACACCTTC. It encodes CASRSWTGNYGYTF.

The chain is built from TRBV9 and TRBJ2-3, with D possibly being TRBD2 (5 bases). Trimming removed 0 bases at V and 2 bases at J, with 10 bases between. The CDR3 contains 15 residues. Germline CDR1 SGDLS, CDR2 YYNGEE. The CDR3 sequence: CASSVDPGNTDTQYF. Written as DNA, the CDR3 is TGTGCCAGCAGCGTAGATCCGGGAAACACAGATACGCAGTATTTT.

This rearrangement joins TRBV29-1 to TRBJ1-1, with D possibly matching TRBD1 (5 bases). CDR1 is SQVTM, CDR2 ANQGSEA, per germline. V was pared by 3 bases and J by 5 bases, with 7 bases between. The CDR3 runs to 11 residues. CDR3 bases: TGCAGCGTTGATGGGGGTACTGAAGCTTTCTTT. Its protein is CSVDGGTEAFF.

The V call is TRBV19, the J call TRBJ2-7; TRBD1 matches 9 bases. The V segment lost 9 bases and the J segment 5 bases; nucleotides outside the gene matches: 8. CDR3 length: 13 amino acids. Germline assignment: CDR1 LNHDA and CDR2 SQIVND (reference sequence). CDR3 protein: CASDPGTGNEQYF. The DNA of the CDR3 is TGTGCCAGCGACCCCGGGACAGGGAACGAGCAGTACTTC.

The chain uses TRBV13 and TRBJ2-7; 13 bases line up with TRBD2. The V gene end was trimmed by 6 bases and the J gene end by 3 bases; junction bases not matched to a gene: 8. This CDR3 is built from 16 residues. Germline loops: CDR1 PRHDT, CDR2 FYEKMQ (reference sequence). The chain's CDR3 is CASRLLGTSGNYEQYF. CDR3 DNA sequence: TGTGCCAGCAGGCTTCTCGGGACTAGCGGGAACTACGAGCAGTACTTC.